The 17 T cell receptor beta chains given below trace back to one sample, sequenced in a study of shared clonotypes between healthy human individuals. Generated by immunoSEQ multiplex PCR, the TCRdb table keeps only in-frame clones and is missing some. The data hold 2 million to 2.5 million clones, with more than 90% observed a single time. Material for sequencing was naive CD4+ T cells sorted from blood. Regarding subset: CD45RA+ positively selected. The receptor source for this set is a man aged 18 to 30 in good health.

Note on this clone: The same CDR3 arises from other DNA sequences in this sample as well. The rearrangement joins TRBV30 to TRBJ2-7; D not certain. The CDR3 covers 12 residues. Germline-derived CDR1 and CDR2 are GTSNPN and SVGIG (reference sequence). Trimming took off 2 bases at V and 1 base at J, with 6 bases between the two ends. CDR3 sequence reads: CAWSTGSYEQYF. CDR3 bases: TGTGCCTGGAGTACCGGGTCCTACGAGCAGTACTTC. Supplemented by reference TRBV30 and TRBJ2-7, the full variable domain reads SQTIHQWPATLVQPVGSPLSLECTVEGTSNPNLYWYRQAAGRGLQLLFYSVGIGQISSEVPQNLSASRPQDRQFILSSKKLLLSDSGFYLCAWSTGSYEQYFGPGTRLTVT.

Regarding this clone: Other DNA sequences of this sample code for an identical CDR3. The chain links TRBV7-9 to TRBJ1-3, with D perhaps matching TRBD1 (6 bases). The CDR3 has 15 amino acids. Germline-derived CDR1 and CDR2 are SEHNR and FQNEAQ (reference sequence). Trimming shortened V by 6 bases and J by 0 bases, and 12 bases separated the two germline ends. CDR3 region: CASSPTGGSGNTIYF. The DNA for the CDR3 is TGTGCCAGCAGTCCGACAGGCGGCTCTGGAAACACCATATATTTT.

CDR3 sequence (DNA): TGTGCCAGCAGCAAAGGACAGGTTACTAACTATGGCTACACCTTC. Translated: CASSKGQVTNYGYTF. This chain links TRBV21-1 with TRBJ1-2; the table's D call of TRBD1 was not tested on the DNA. TRBV21-1 is flagged as a pseudogene. The CDR3 covers 15 residues.

This clone occurred once. This sample includes further DNA sequences coding for the same CDR3. The rearrangement links TRBV18 to TRBJ1-2; TRBD1 is a possible D gene (5 bases). CDR3 length: 14 amino acids. Germline lookup yields CDR1 KGHSH and CDR2 LQKENI. Trimming took 2 bases from V and 2 from J, leaving 9 bases between them. This CDR3 reads CASSPGQGNYGYTF. In DNA form, the CDR3 reads TGTGCCAGCTCACCAGGGCAGGGCAACTATGGCTACACCTTC.

V usage is TRBV5-1 and J usage is TRBJ2-3; the match to TRBD2 covers 15 bases. The CDR3 loop spans 17 amino acids. V dropped 4 bases and J dropped 2; count of bases not matched to a gene: 5. The germline V gene has CDR1 SGHRS and CDR2 YFSETQ. Here the CDR3 reads CASSPGLAGGPTDTQYF. CDR3 in DNA: TGCGCCAGCAGCCCGGGACTAGCGGGAGGACCCACAGATACGCAGTATTTT.

The CDR3 DNA sequence: TGTGCCAGCAGTGACTTGGGGCAGCTGTTTTTT. Its translation: CASSDLGQLFF. The rearrangement joins TRBV6-4 to TRBJ2-2, with a weak D call TRBD1 (5 bases). Trimming left V 1 base short and J 12 bases short, with 6 bases between. The CDR3 spans 11 residues. Per the germline V gene, CDR1 is MRHNA and CDR2 is SNTAGT.

This clone was counted once. The V call is TRBV29-1, the J call TRBJ1-2; 7 bases match TRBD1. The CDR3 covers 12 residues. V gave up 7 bases and J gave up 3 bases; unmatched junction bases: 5. Germline CDR1 is SQVTM and CDR2 is ANQGSEA. The CDR3 nucleotides read TGCAGCGCCATAGGACAGGACTATGGCTACACCTTC. Residues: CSAIGQDYGYTF.

The rearrangement links TRBV30 to TRBJ2-7, with D tentatively TRBD2 (6 bases). Trimming cost V 4 bases and J 1 base, with 17 bases left between them. CDR3 size: 15 residues. The germline CDR1 and CDR2 sequences are GTSNPN and SVGIG (reference sequence). The CDR3 region has the DNA TGTGCCTGGAACGCGCGGGGAGGAGGATCCTACGAGCAGTACTTC. Translation gives CAWNARGGGSYEQYF. Combining the CDR3 with reference TRBV30 and TRBJ2-7 gives the whole variable domain SQTIHQWPATLVQPVGSPLSLECTVEGTSNPNLYWYRQAAGRGLQLLFYSVGIGQISSEVPQNLSASRPQDRQFILSSKKLLLSDSGFYLCAWNARGGGSYEQYFGPGTRLTVT.

To note about this clone: The sample has other DNA sequences that encode this CDR3 too. The chain joins TRBV5-1 to TRBJ2-7, with 10 bases matching TRBD1. This CDR3 region has 14 residues. V was clipped by 4 bases and J by 3 bases; unmatched bases: 4. The germline V gene encodes CDR1 SGHRS and CDR2 YFSETQ. The CDR3 DNA reads TGCGCCAGCAGCCCGGGACAGGGGTTCTACGAGCAGTACTTC. This encodes CASSPGQGFYEQYF.

This clone occurred once. This specimen includes other DNA sequences encoding the same CDR3. This chain connects TRBV7-2 to TRBJ2-7, with 8 bases matching TRBD2. The CDR3 contains 14 residues. The V and J ends lost 1 base and 3 bases, in that order; junction bases with no gene match: 2. CDR1 is SGHTA, CDR2 FQGNSA, per germline. The CDR3 nucleotides read TGTGCCAGCAGCTTAGATCTAGCGGGCTACGAGCAGTACTTC. Translated: CASSLDLAGYEQYF.

The J gene is TRBJ2-3, the V gene TRBV10-3, with 9 bases that match TRBD1. J lost 4 bases, V lost 10 bases, and 9 bases had no gene match. This CDR3 has 14 residues. CDR1 and CDR2 from the germline V gene are ENHRY and SYGVKD. CDR3 sequence: CATVGQGGADTQYF. CDR3 sequence (DNA): TGTGCCACCGTGGGACAGGGAGGCGCAGATACGCAGTATTTT.

The rearrangement joins TRBV28 to TRBJ1-5; D is possibly TRBD1 (6 bases). CDR1 and CDR2 from the germline V gene are MDHEN and SYDVKM. This CDR3 region has 17 residues. Trimming left V 8 bases short and J 0 bases short, with 20 bases between. The CDR3 here is CASRYTQQGYSNQPQHF. The CDR3 DNA sequence: TGTGCCAGCCGTTACACCCAACAGGGCTATAGCAATCAGCCCCAGCATTTT.

The chain carries TRBV9 and TRBJ1-5, with 8 bases fitting TRBD1. Trimming removed 2 bases from V and 7 bases from J; junction bases left unmatched: 8. CDR1 and CDR2 (germline): SGDLS, YYNGEE. The CDR3 runs to 15 residues. In DNA, the CDR3 is TGTGCCAGCAGCGTCGGACAGGGATCGGAACAGCCCCAGCATTTT. Encoded protein: CASSVGQGSEQPQHF.

The V call is TRBV6-5, the J call TRBJ2-7; D is uncertain. The germline gives CDR1 MNHEY, CDR2 SVGAGI. The CDR3 has 15 amino acids. The V gene lost 0 bases and the J gene lost 3 bases, with 12 bases spanning the gap. The DNA of the CDR3 is TGTGCCAGCAGTTACTCCTTTTCCAGCCTCTACGAGCAGTACTTC. It yields the protein CASSYSFSSLYEQYF.

V gene TRBV11-2 combines with J gene TRBJ2-5, with 10 bases lining up with TRBD1. Germline V gives CDR1 SGHAT, CDR2 FQNNGV. With V trimmed by 3 bases and J by 5 bases, 6 bases remained unmatched. This CDR3 contains 15 residues. CDR3: CASSFDRGLVETQYF. The CDR3, as DNA: TGTGCCAGCAGCTTCGACAGGGGGCTAGTGGAGACCCAGTACTTC.

This clone was counted a single time. This rearrangement joins TRBV6-1 to TRBJ1-2, with 8 bases aligning to TRBD1. J gave up 6 bases and V 5 bases, and 11 bases lay outside the gene matches. Per germline, CDR1 MNHNS and CDR2 SASEGT. CDR3 length: 15 amino acids. Here the CDR3 reads CASSSSRGRGDGYTF. The CDR3 nucleotides are TGTGCCAGCAGTTCATCCAGGGGGCGAGGAGATGGCTACACCTTC.

The J gene is TRBJ2-2, the V gene TRBV10-2; TRBD1 matches at 10 bases. V gave up 7 bases and J gave up 7 bases; unmatched junction bases: 9. This CDR3 has 15 residues. From germline, CDR1 is WSHSY and CDR2 SAAADI. The CDR3 DNA is TGCGCCAGCACTCCGGGACAGGGGCGAGGCGGGGAGCTGTTTTTT. Its translation is CASTPGQGRGGELFF.